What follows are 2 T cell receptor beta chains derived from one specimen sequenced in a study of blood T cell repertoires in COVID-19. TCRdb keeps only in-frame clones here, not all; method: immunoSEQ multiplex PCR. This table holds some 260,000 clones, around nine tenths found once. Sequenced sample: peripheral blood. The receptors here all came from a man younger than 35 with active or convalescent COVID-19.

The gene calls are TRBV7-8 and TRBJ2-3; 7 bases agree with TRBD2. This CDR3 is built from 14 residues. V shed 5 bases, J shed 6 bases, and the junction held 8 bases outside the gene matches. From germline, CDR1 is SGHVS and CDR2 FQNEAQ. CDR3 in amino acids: CASSPQSRGDTQYF. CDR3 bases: TGTGCCAGCAGCCCCCAGTCGCGGGGGGATACGCAGTATTTT.

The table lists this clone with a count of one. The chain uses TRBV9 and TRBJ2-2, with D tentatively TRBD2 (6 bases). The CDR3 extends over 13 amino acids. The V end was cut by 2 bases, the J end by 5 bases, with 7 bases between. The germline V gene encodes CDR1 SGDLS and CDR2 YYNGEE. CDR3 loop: CASSVRGTGELFF. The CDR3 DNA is TGTGCCAGCAGCGTTCGGGGGACCGGGGAGCTGTTTTTT. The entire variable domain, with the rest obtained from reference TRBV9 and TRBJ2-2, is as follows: DSGVTQTPKHLITATGQRVTLRCSPRSGDLSVYWYQQSLDQGLQFLIQYYNGEERAKGNILERFSAQQFPDLHSELNLSSLELGDSALYFCASSVRGTGELFFGEGSRLTVL.